This TCR beta chain stems from a study of human T cells and chemical hapten exposure. Germline V lookup: CDR1 KGHSH, CDR2 LQKENI. V was trimmed by 4 bases and J by 0 bases, leaving 15 bases between them. The CDR3 has 16 amino acids. Noted time point: pre-sensitization, week 0. Indicated treatment: therapeutic diphenylcyclopropenone sensitization with weekly scalp DPC. TCRdb itself ran the RACE reads through MiXCR, one entry per CDR3 protein. The data show about 85,000 distinct CDR3 sequences, around 8.8% seen once. The chain carries TRBV18 and TRBJ1-1; perhaps TRBD1 as D (6 bases). The material sequenced was whole blood, taken in connection with sensitization to the hapten diphenylcyclopropenone (DPC). This TCR came from a middle-aged man with alopecia areata. Some clones in this sample may be carry-over from other donors' samples. CDR3 in DNA: TGTGCCAGCTCACTTGCGACGGGGGCCTTGAACACTGAAGCTTTCTTT. It specifies CASSLATGALNTEAFF.